The 2 T cell receptor beta chains reported below all come from one sample, sequenced in a study of shared clonotypes between healthy human individuals. TCRdb keeps only in-frame clones here, not all; method: immunoSEQ multiplex PCR. The table lists around 1.5 million clones, approximately 98% of them singletons. Sequencing used naive CD4+ T cells sorted from blood. Regarding subset: CD45RA+ positively selected. These receptors all come from a man aged 30-40 years in good health.

The gene calls are TRBV9 and TRBJ2-7, with 7 bases lining up with TRBD2. From germline, CDR1 is SGDLS and CDR2 YYNGEE. CDR3 length: 14 residues. The V and J ends lost 2 bases and 9 bases, in that order; junction bases with no gene match: 11. CDR3 protein: CASSVERGGSVQYF. CDR3 DNA: TGTGCCAGCAGCGTGGAGAGGGGCGGGAGCGTGCAGTACTTC.

The genes are TRBV18 and TRBJ2-7, with TRBD1 matching over 7 bases. The CDR3 consists of 11 residues. After removal of 5 bases from V and 6 bases from J, the junction contained 1 base not matched to a gene. From germline, CDR1 is KGHSH and CDR2 LQKENI. The CDR3 region has the DNA TGTGCCAGCTCAACAGGGGTCGAGCAGTACTTC. It encodes CASSTGVEQYF.